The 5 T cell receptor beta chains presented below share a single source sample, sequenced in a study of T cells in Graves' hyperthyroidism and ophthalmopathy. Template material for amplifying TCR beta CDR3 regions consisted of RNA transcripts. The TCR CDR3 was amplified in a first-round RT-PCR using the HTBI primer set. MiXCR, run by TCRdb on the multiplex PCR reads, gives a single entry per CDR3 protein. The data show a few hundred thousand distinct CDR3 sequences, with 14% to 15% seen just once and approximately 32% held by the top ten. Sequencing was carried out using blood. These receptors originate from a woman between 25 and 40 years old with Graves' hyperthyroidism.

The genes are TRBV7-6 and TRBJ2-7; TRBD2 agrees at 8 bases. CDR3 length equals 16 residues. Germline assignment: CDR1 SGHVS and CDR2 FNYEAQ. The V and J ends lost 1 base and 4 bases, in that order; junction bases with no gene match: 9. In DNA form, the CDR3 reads TGTGCCAGCAGCTTAGTATTAGAAGCGGGAGTTTACGAGCAGTACTTC. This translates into CASSLVLEAGVYEQYF.

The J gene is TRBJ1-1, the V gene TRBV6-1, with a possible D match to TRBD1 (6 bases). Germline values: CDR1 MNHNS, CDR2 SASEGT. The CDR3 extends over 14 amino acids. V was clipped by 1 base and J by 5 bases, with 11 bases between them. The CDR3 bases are TGTGCCAGCAGTGAAGGGGGGGCGAGGACTGAAGCTTTCTTT. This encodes CASSEGGARTEAFF.

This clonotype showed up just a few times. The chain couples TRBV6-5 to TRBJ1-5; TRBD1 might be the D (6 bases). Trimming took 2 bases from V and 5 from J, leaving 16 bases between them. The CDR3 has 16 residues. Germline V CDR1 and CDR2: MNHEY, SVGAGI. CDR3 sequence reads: CASSYDRGLKDQPQHF. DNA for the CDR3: TGTGCCAGCAGTTACGATCGGGGGCTGAAGGATCAGCCCCAGCATTTT.

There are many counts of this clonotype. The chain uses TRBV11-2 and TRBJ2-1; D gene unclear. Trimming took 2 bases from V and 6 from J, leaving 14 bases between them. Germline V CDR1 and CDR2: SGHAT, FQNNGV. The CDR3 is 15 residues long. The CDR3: CASSLQFLPGNEQFF. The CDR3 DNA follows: TGTGCCAGCAGCTTACAGTTCTTGCCGGGCAATGAGCAGTTCTTC.

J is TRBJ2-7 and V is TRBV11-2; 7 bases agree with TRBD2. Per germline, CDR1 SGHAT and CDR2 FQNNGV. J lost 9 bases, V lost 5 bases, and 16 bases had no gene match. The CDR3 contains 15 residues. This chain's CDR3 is CASSQSLLAPSGQYF. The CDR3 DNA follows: TGTGCCAGCAGCCAAAGCCTACTAGCGCCGAGTGGGCAGTACTTC. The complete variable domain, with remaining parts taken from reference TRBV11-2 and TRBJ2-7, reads EAGVAQSPRYKIIEKRQSVAFWCNPISGHATLYWYQQILGQGPKLLIQFQNNGVVDDSQLPKDRFSAERLKGVDSTLKIQPAKLEDSAVYLCASSQSLLAPSGQYFGPGTRLTVT.